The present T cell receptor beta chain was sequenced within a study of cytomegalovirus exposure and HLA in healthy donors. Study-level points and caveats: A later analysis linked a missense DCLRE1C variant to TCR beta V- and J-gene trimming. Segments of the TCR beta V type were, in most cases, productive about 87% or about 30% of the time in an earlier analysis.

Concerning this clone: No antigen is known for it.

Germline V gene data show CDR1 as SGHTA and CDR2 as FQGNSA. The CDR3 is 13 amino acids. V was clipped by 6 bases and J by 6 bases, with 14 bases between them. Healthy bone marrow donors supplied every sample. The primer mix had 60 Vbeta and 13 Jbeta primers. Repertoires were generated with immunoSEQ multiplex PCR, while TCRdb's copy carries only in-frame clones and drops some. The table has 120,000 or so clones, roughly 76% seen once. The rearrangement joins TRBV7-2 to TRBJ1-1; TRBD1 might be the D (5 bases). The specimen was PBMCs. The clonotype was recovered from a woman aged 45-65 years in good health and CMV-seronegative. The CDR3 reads CASRRDSNSEAFF. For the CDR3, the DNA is TGTGCCAGCAGGCGGGACTCTAATTCTGAAGCTTTCTTT.